Presented here are 16 T cell receptor beta chains from one specimen sequenced in a study of cytomegalovirus exposure and HLA in healthy donors. 60 Vbeta and 13 Jbeta primers were used in PCR. Method: immunoSEQ multiplex PCR; TCRdb's copy keeps in-frame clones and lacks some. Here the sample table reports around 70,000 clones. The sequenced sample was PBMCs. The receptors stem from a female donor in good health and CMV-seropositive.

The chain recombines TRBV6-1 with TRBJ1-5; no reliable D call. The V end was cut by 6 bases, the J end by 0 bases, with 9 bases between. The CDR3 contains 14 residues. Germline V gene data show CDR1 as MNHNS and CDR2 as SASEGT. The CDR3 is CASSPRGSNQPQHF. CDR3 bases: TGTGCCAGCAGCCCCCGGGGTAGCAATCAGCCCCAGCATTTT.

This chain uses TRBV6-5 with TRBJ2-3, with TRBD2 identical over 10 bases. Germline V gene data show CDR1 as MNHEY and CDR2 as SVGAGI. With V trimmed by 4 bases and J by 0 bases, 4 bases remained unmatched. The CDR3 is made up of 16 amino acids. CDR3 bases: TGTGCCAGCAGTTCCCCGACTAGCGGGAGCACAGATACGCAGTATTTT. Translation gives CASSSPTSGSTDTQYF.

The chain has TRBV4-2 and TRBJ2-1; a weak D match, TRBD2 (6 bases). The CDR3 loop spans 13 amino acids. The V gene's germline CDR1 is LGHNA and CDR2 YNFKEQ. V lost 0 bases and J 12 bases, leaving 12 bases between the germline ends. CDR3 nucleotides: TGTGCCAGCAGCCAAGAAAGCGTGGGAGGGCAGTTCTTC. Translating it yields CASSQESVGGQFF.

In nucleotides, the CDR3 is TGTGCCAGCAGCTTATCCTCAGGGGGCACAGATACGCAGTATTTT. Translation: CASSLSSGGTDTQYF. The chain is built from TRBV7-3 and TRBJ2-3; TRBD1 might be the D (6 bases). The CDR3 runs 15 residues. V was trimmed by 2 bases and J by 1 base, leaving 10 bases between them. CDR1 and CDR2 from the germline V gene are SGHTA and FQGTGA. The full variable domain, with the rest looked up from reference TRBV7-3 and TRBJ2-3, is GAGVSQTPSNKVTEKGKYVELRCDPISGHTALYWYRQSLGQGPEFLIYFQGTGAADDSGLPNDRFFAVRPEGSVSTLKIQRTERGDSAVYLCASSLSSGGTDTQYFGPGTRLTVL.

The V gene is TRBV19, the J gene TRBJ1-1; tentatively, D is TRBD1 (5 bases). Germline V gives CDR1 LNHDA, CDR2 SQIVND (reference sequence). The V end was cut by 7 bases, the J end by 6 bases, with 15 bases between. CDR3 length: 13 residues. The CDR3 coding sequence is TGTGCCAGTATTGGCCAGGGTTTGTCTGAAGCTTTCTTT. It yields the protein CASIGQGLSEAFF.

On this clone itself: Germline is not matched at one junction end, which may reflect a read error. V is TRBV7-7 and J is TRBJ2-3; 8 bases align to TRBD1. Germline V gene data show CDR1 as SSHAT and CDR2 as FNYEAQ (reference sequence). This CDR3 has 14 residues. This chain's CDR3 is CASSQDRATDTQYF. The CDR3 DNA reads as TGTGCTAGCAGCCAGGACAGGGCCACAGATACGCAGTATTTT.

V gene TRBV4-2 combines with J gene TRBJ2-3; weak D call: TRBD2 (5 bases). The CDR3 spans 14 residues. V shed 7 bases and J shed 4 bases, with 15 bases lying between them. Germline V gene lookup returns CDR1 LGHNA and CDR2 YNFKEQ. CDR3 bases: TGTGCCAGCACTTCCAGGTCCGGGGCAGATACGCAGTATTTT. It translates to CASTSRSGADTQYF.

The J gene is TRBJ2-1, the V gene TRBV6-5; 11 bases match TRBD2. Germline CDR1 and CDR2: MNHEY and SVGAGI. V lost 6 bases and J lost 10; bases outside the gene matches: 11. The CDR3 is made up of 15 amino acids. CDR3 amino acids: CASRTGGTSGREQFF. CDR3 nucleotide sequence: TGTGCCAGCAGAACCGGCGGGACTAGCGGTAGAGAGCAGTTCTTC.

The chain recombines TRBV5-6 with TRBJ1-5, with D perhaps matching TRBD1 (6 bases). Germline CDR1 is SGHDT and CDR2 is YYEEEE. This CDR3 contains 13 residues. The V and J ends lost 3 bases and 12 bases respectively, with 16 bases between them. CDR3 DNA: TGTGCCAGCAGCTCCTCAGGGGTGACGGGCCAGCATTTT. It translates to CASSSSGVTGQHF.

V and J are TRBV11-3 and TRBJ1-1; D perhaps matches TRBD1 (5 bases). Per germline, CDR1 SGHNT and CDR2 YENEEA. Trimming cost V 1 base and J 2 bases, with 17 bases left between them. The CDR3 sequence is 17 residues long. The CDR3 coding sequence is TGTGCCAGCAGCTTAGGGAGCAGGGTGGTTTTTAACACTGAAGCTTTCTTT. Translating gives CASSLGSRVVFNTEAFF.

This chain links TRBV18 with TRBJ2-1, with 12 bases that match TRBD2. This CDR3 has 19 residues. Trimming at V came to 1 base and at J to 5 bases, leaving 12 bases not matched to a gene. Germline CDR1 and CDR2: KGHSH and LQKENI. CDR3 region: CASSPLPLAGGRNNNEQFF. In DNA, the CDR3 is TGTGCCAGCTCACCACTCCCACTAGCGGGAGGACGAAACAACAATGAGCAGTTCTTC.

The chain carries TRBV5-4 and TRBJ1-6, with 7 bases lining up with TRBD1. The CDR3 loop spans 14 amino acids. Unmatched junction bases numbered 4, after V lost 4 bases and J lost 6 bases. CDR1 and CDR2 (germline): SGHNT, YYREEE (reference sequence). CDR3 sequence reads: CASSRDSSNSPLHF. The DNA of the CDR3 is TGTGCCAGCAGCCGGGACAGCTCTAATTCACCCCTCCACTTT.

This chain uses TRBV6-1 with TRBJ1-5; TRBD1 might be the D (5 bases). Deletions cut 2 bases from V and 7 bases from J, with 12 bases between. In germline, CDR1 is MNHNS, CDR2 SASEGT. This CDR3 spans 14 amino acids. In DNA form, the CDR3 reads TGTGCCAGCAGTGAAAGGCAGGGAGGGCAGCCCCAGCATTTT. Amino acid sequence: CASSERQGGQPQHF.

This sequence joins TRBV9 and TRBJ1-1; D unresolved. Trimming removed 0 bases from V and 1 base from J, with 7 bases in between. The CDR3 contains 14 residues. Germline V gene lookup returns CDR1 SGDLS and CDR2 YYNGEE. CDR3 loop: CASSVAQANTEAFF. The CDR3 bases are TGTGCCAGCAGCGTAGCCCAGGCGAACACTGAAGCTTTCTTT.

The chain is built from TRBV14 and TRBJ2-5; 7 bases agree with TRBD1. CDR1 is SGHDN, CDR2 FVKESK, per germline. This CDR3 comprises 15 residues. With 2 bases clipped from V and 1 base from J, the junction kept 4 bases outside the gene matches. CDR3 residues: CASSQHTGAQETQYF. CDR3 in DNA: TGTGCCAGCAGCCAACATACAGGGGCCCAAGAGACCCAGTACTTC.

The CDR3 loop reads CASNTQNTGELFF. CDR3 nucleotide sequence: TGTGCCAGCAACACCCAGAACACCGGGGAGCTGTTTTTT. The V gene is TRBV2, the J gene TRBJ2-2; unclear D gene. The CDR3 extends over 13 amino acids. Germline CDR1 and CDR2: SNHLY and FYNNEI. The V end was cut by 7 bases, the J end by 1 base, with 7 bases between.